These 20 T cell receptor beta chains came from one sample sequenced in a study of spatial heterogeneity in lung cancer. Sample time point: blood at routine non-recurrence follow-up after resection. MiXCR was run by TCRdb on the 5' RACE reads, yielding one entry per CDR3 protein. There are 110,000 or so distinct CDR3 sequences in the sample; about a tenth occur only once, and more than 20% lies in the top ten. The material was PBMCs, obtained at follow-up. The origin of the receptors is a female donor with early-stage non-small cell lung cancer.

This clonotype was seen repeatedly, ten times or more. The CDR3 DNA is TGTGCCAGCAGTCTGGGCCGGTTGGCCTTCTACAATGAGCAGTTCTTC. Protein: CASSLGRLAFYNEQFF. The chain employs TRBV28 and TRBJ2-1, with unresolved D. V lost 5 bases, J lost 3 bases, and 17 bases lay in between. This CDR3 comprises 16 residues. Germline V gene data show CDR1 as MDHEN and CDR2 as SYDVKM.

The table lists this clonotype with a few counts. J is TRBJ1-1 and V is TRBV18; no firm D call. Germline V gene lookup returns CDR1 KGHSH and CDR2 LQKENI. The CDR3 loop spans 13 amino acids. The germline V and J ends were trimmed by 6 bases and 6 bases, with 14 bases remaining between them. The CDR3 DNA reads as TGTGCCAGCTCGCCGGCTCCTACGGCTGAAGCTTTCTTT. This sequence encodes CASSPAPTAEAFF.

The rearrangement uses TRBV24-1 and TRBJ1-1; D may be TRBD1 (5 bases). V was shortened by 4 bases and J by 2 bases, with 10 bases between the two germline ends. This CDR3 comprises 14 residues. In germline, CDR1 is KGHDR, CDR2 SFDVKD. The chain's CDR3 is CATSDSGHNTEAFF. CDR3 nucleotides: TGTGCCACCAGTGACTCAGGACATAACACTGAAGCTTTCTTT.

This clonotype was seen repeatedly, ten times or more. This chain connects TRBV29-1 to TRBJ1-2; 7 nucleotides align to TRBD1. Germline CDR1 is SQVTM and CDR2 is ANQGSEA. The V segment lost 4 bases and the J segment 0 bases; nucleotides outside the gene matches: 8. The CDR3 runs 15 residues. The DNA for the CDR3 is TGCAGCGTTGGGGCCCCAGGGGGAACTAACTATGGCTACACCTTC. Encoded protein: CSVGAPGGTNYGYTF. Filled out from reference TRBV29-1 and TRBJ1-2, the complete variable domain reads SAVISQKPSRDICQRGTSLTIQCQVDSQVTMMFWYRQQPGQSLTLIATANQGSEATYESGFVIDKFPISRPNLTFSTLTVSNMSPEDSSIYLCSVGAPGGTNYGYTFGSGTRLTVV.

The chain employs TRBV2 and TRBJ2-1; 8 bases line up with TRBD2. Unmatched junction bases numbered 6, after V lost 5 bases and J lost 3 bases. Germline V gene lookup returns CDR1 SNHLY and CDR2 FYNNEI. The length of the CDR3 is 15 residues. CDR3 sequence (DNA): TGTGCCAGCAGTCTCGGACTAGCTCGCTACAATGAGCAGTTCTTC. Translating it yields CASSLGLARYNEQFF.

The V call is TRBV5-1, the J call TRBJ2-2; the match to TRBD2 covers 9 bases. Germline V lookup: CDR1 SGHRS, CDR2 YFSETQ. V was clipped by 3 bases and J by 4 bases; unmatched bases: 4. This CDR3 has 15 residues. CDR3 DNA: TGCGCCAGCAGCTACGGCGGGAGGGTCACCGGGGAGCTGTTTTTT. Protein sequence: CASSYGGRVTGELFF.

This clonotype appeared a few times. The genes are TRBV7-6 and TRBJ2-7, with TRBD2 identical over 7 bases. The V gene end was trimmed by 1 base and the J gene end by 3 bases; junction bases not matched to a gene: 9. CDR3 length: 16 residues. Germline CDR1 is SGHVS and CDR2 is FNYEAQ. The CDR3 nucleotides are TGTGCCAGCAGCTTAGGGGCTAGCGGTTGGTACTACGAGCAGTACTTC. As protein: CASSLGASGWYYEQYF.

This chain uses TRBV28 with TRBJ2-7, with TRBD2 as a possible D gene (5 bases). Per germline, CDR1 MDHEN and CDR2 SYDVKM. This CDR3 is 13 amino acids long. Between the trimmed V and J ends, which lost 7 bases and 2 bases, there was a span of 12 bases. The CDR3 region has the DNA TGTGCCAGCACCCCGGGGAACACCTACGAGCAGTACTTC. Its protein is CASTPGNTYEQYF.

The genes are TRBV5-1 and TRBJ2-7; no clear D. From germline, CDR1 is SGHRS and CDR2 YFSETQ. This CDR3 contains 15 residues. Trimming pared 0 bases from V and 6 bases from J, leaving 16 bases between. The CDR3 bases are TGCGCCAGCAGCTTGGACCCCGGACCCCAGGTCGAGCAGTACTTC. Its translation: CASSLDPGPQVEQYF. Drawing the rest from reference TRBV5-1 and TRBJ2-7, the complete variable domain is KAGVTQTPRYLIKTRGQQVTLSCSPISGHRSVSWYQQTPGQGLQFLFEYFSETQRNKGNFPGRFSGRQFSNSRSEMNVSTLELGDSALYLCASSLDPGPQVEQYFGPGTRLTVT.

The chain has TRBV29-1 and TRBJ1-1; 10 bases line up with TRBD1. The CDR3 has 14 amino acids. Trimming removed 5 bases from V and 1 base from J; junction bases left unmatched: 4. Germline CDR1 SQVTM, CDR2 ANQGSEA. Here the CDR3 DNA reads TGCAGCGTTTTTCGGGACAGGGGGAACACTGAAGCTTTCTTT. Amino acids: CSVFRDRGNTEAFF.

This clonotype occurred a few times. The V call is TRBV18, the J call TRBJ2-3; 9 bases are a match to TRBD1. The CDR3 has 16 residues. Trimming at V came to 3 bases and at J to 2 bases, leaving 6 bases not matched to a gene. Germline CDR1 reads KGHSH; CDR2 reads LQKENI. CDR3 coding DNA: TGTGCCAGCTCACCCAGGACAGGGGCGGCCACAGATACGCAGTATTTT. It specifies CASSPRTGAATDTQYF.

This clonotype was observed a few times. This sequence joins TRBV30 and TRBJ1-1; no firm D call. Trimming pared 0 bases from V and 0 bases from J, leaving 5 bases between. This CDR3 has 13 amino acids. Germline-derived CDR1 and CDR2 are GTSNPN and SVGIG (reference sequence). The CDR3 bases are TGTGCCTGGAGTGTATCCCTGAACACTGAAGCTTTCTTT. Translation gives CAWSVSLNTEAFF. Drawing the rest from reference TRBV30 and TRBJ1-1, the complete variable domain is SQTIHQWPATLVQPVGSPLSLECTVEGTSNPNLYWYRQAAGRGLQLLFYSVGIGQISSEVPQNLSASRPQDRQFILSSKKLLLSDSGFYLCAWSVSLNTEAFFGQGTRLTVV.

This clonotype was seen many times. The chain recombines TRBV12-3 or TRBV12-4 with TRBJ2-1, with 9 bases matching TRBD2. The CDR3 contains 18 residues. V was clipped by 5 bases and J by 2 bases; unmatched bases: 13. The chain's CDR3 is CASSPDLLAGIPYNEQFF. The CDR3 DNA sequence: TGTGCCAGCAGTCCCGACTTACTAGCGGGTATTCCCTACAATGAGCAGTTCTTC.

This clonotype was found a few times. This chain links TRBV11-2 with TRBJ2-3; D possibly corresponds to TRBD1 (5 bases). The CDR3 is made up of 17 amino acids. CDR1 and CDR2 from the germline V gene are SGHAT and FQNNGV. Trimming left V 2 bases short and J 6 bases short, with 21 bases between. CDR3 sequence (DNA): TGTGCCAGCAGCTTAAACGATGAGGCGGCGGCAGGGGATACGCAGTATTTT. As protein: CASSLNDEAAAGDTQYF. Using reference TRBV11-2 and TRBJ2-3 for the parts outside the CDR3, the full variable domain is EAGVAQSPRYKIIEKRQSVAFWCNPISGHATLYWYQQILGQGPKLLIQFQNNGVVDDSQLPKDRFSAERLKGVDSTLKIQPAKLEDSAVYLCASSLNDEAAAGDTQYFGPGTRLTVL.

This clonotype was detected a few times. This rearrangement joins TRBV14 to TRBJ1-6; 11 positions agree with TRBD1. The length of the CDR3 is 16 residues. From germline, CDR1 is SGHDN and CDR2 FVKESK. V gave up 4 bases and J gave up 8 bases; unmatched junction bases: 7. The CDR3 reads CASSLRTGGVHSPLHF. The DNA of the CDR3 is TGTGCCAGCAGCCTGAGGACAGGGGGCGTTCATTCACCCCTCCACTTT.

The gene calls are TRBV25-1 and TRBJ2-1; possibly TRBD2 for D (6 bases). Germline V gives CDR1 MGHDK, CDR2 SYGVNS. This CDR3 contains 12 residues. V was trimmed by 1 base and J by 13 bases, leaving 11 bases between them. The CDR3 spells CASSESPGGQFF. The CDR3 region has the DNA TGTGCCAGCAGTGAATCTCCCGGGGGACAGTTCTTC.

CDR3 amino acids: CASSEEPNTEAFF. The DNA of the CDR3 is TGCGCCAGCAGTGAAGAGCCTAACACTGAAGCTTTCTTT. This sequence joins TRBV10-1 and TRBJ1-1; no reliable D call. This CDR3 region has 13 residues. Trimming cost V 3 bases and J 2 bases, with 7 bases left between them. Germline values: CDR1 WNHNN, CDR2 SYGVQD (reference sequence).

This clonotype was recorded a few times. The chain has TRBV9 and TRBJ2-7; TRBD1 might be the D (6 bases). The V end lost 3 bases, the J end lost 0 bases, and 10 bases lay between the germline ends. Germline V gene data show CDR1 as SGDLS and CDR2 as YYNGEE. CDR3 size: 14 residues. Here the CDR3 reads CASSAGHLSYEQYF. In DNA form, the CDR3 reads TGTGCCAGCAGCGCGGGACACCTCTCCTACGAGCAGTACTTC.

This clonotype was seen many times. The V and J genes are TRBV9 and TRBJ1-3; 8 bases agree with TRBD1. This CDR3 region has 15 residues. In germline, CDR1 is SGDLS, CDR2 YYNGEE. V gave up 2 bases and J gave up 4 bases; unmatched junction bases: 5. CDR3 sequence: CASSVSGGEGNTIYF. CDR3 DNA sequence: TGTGCCAGCAGCGTGTCAGGGGGCGAGGGAAACACCATATATTTT.

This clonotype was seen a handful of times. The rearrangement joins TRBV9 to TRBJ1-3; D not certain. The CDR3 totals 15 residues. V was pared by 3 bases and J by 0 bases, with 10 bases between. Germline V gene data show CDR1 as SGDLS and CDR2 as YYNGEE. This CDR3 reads CASSAGRISGNTIYF. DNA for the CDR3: TGTGCCAGCAGCGCCGGACGGATCTCTGGAAACACCATATATTTT.